The 11 T cell receptor beta chains presented below share a single source sample, sequenced in a study of T cell clonality in common variable immunodeficiency. Sequencing used immunoSEQ multiplex PCR; TCRdb keeps in-frame clones, though not all of them. The sample was found to contain about 81,000 clones, and every one recurs. The sequencing sample was made of peripheral blood mononuclear cells. All receptors come from a person between 18 and 70 years old in good health.

This clone was counted ten times or more. The CDR3 end is not reached by the read, which stops 3 residues before it; the germline J gene fills it in. This chain uses TRBV5-1 with TRBJ2-7; D may be TRBD1 (6 bases). The CDR3 runs 14 residues. V was pared by 5 bases and J by 6 bases, with 18 bases between. Germline loops: CDR1 SGHRS, CDR2 YFSETQ. Incomplete CDR3 DNA: TGCGCCAGCAGACCAACCCAGGGGTCCGGCGAG. It is translated as CASRPTQGSGE. In full, the CDR3 is CASRPTQGSGEQYF. Based on the CDR3 plus reference TRBV5-1 and TRBJ2-7, the full variable domain is KAGVTQTPRYLIKTRGQQVTLSCSPISGHRSVSWYQQTPGQGLQFLFEYFSETQRNKGNFPGRFSGRQFSNSRSEMNVSTLELGDSALYLCASRPTQGSGEQYFGPGTRLTVT.

This clone was recorded at least ten times. Coverage ceases 3 residues before the CDR3 finishes, and the germline J gene fills in the end. The chain joins TRBV6-2 or TRBV6-3 to TRBJ1-2; 7 nucleotides align to TRBD1. CDR1 MNHEY and CDR2 SVGEGT come from the germline V gene. V gave up 6 bases and J gave up 3 bases; unmatched junction bases: 10. The CDR3 totals 15 residues. The covered CDR3 bases are TGTGCCAGCAGAACCCGACAGGGCCAATACTATGGC. This sequence encodes CASRTRQGQYYG. The entire CDR3 protein is CASRTRQGQYYGYTF.

Many counts were recorded for this clone. The read stops 3 residues short of the end of the CDR3; the missing end is completed from the germline J gene. This chain connects TRBV7-9 to TRBJ1-2; 7 bases are shared with TRBD1. CDR3 length equals 14 residues. The V gene's germline CDR1 is SEHNR and CDR2 FQNEAQ (reference sequence). V dropped 5 bases and J dropped 7; count of bases not matched to a gene: 10. The part of the CDR3 DNA that was read is TGTGCCAGCAGCCACTCGGAGACAGGGATTGGC. It is translated as CASSHSETGIG. The full CDR3 protein is CASSHSETGIGYTF.

This clone was counted at least ten times. From the germline J gene comes the end of the CDR3, since the read stops 3 residues before it. The chain is built from TRBV5-1 and TRBJ1-4; 9 nucleotides agree with TRBD1. Germline loops: CDR1 SGHRS, CDR2 YFSETQ. The CDR3 has 16 amino acids. Trimming at V came to 3 bases and at J to 6 bases, leaving 9 bases not matched to a gene. The sequenced part of the CDR3 DNA is TGCGCCAGCAGCTCCAGACAGGGGGGAGGTGATGAAAAA. Its protein is CASSSRQGGGDEK. The CDR3 as a whole reads CASSSRQGGGDEKLFF.

This clone was seen ten or more times. The read terminates 3 residues before the CDR3 end, so the remaining end is supplied by the germline J gene. The chain uses TRBV20-1 and TRBJ1-5; TRBD1 aligns across 11 bases. J gave up 7 bases and V 5 bases, and 4 bases lay outside the gene matches. CDR3 length equals 13 residues. The germline gives CDR1 DFQATT, CDR2 SNEGSKA (reference sequence). Here the CDR3 reads CSASGQGDQPQHF. The DNA read from the CDR3 is TGCAGTGCTTCGGGACAGGGGGACCAGCCC.

In its sample, this clone was seen many times. The read halts 3 residues ahead of the CDR3 end, with the missing end drawn from the germline J gene. This rearrangement joins TRBV7-2 to TRBJ2-7; D unresolved. Germline values: CDR1 SGHTA, CDR2 FQGNSA. Trimming removed 1 base from V and 4 bases from J, with 11 bases in between. The CDR3 loop spans 14 amino acids. Partial CDR3 DNA: TGTGCCAGCAGCTTAGAACCTAGTCCGTACGAG. Its protein is CASSLEPSPYE. Given in full, the CDR3 is CASSLEPSPYEQYF.

This clone was counted many times. The read stops 3 residues short of the end of the CDR3; the missing end is completed from the germline J gene. This chain uses TRBV18 with TRBJ2-2; the D gene is possibly TRBD1 (6 bases). Germline V gene lookup returns CDR1 KGHSH and CDR2 LQKENI. With 3 bases removed from V and 4 bases from J, the gap between germline ends came to 9 bases. CDR3 length: 14 residues. The sequenced part of the CDR3 DNA is TGTGCCAGCTCACCCGTCAGGGGCACCGGGGAG. It translates to CASSPVRGTGE. The entire CDR3 reads CASSPVRGTGELFF. The full variable domain, with the rest looked up from reference TRBV18 and TRBJ2-2, is NAGVMQNPRHLVRRRGQEARLRCSPMKGHSHVYWYRQLPEEGLKFMVYLQKENIIDESGMPKERFSAEFPKEGPSILRIQQVVRGDSAAYFCASSPVRGTGELFFGEGSRLTVL.

This clone was found many times. The CDR3 extends 3 residues past the end of the read, so its final part is completed from the germline J gene. The V call is TRBV5-1, the J call TRBJ2-2; D perhaps matches TRBD1 (5 bases). The germline V gene has CDR1 SGHRS and CDR2 YFSETQ. V gave up 4 bases and J gave up 0 bases, with 16 bases separating them. The CDR3 spans 17 residues. The CDR3 spells CASSQGRQTTNTGELFF. CDR3 bases read: TGCGCCAGCAGCCAAGGAAGACAGACGACGAACACCGGGGAG.

This clone was counted at least ten times. The covered CDR3 bases are TGTGCCAGCAGCTTGTCCCCCAGGGAACAGCCC. Its translation is CASSLSPREQP. In full, the CDR3 is CASSLSPREQPQHF. The chain uses TRBV5-5 and TRBJ1-5; maybe TRBD1 (5 bases). The CDR3 extends 3 residues past the end of the read, so its final part is completed from the germline J gene. The CDR3 extends over 14 amino acids. Germline V CDR1 and CDR2: SGHKS, YYEKEE (reference sequence). The V and J ends lost 1 base and 7 bases respectively, with 12 bases between them.

This clone was recorded at least ten times. From the germline J gene comes the end of the CDR3, since the read stops 3 residues before it. The rearrangement uses TRBV19 and TRBJ2-7; tentative D call: TRBD1 (5 bases). Trimming pared 6 bases from V and 1 base from J, leaving 13 bases between. The germline V gene encodes CDR1 LNHDA and CDR2 SQIVND (reference sequence). The CDR3 loop spans 14 amino acids. This CDR3 reads CASREQVGSYEQYF. The sequenced part of the CDR3 DNA is TGTGCCAGTAGGGAACAGGTCGGTTCCTACGAG.

Notes on this clone: Coverage ceases 3 residues before the CDR3 finishes, and the germline J gene fills in the end. The chain carries TRBV11-1 and TRBJ1-2, with 10 bases fitting TRBD1. CDR1 SGHAT and CDR2 FQDESV come from the germline V gene (reference sequence). The CDR3 has 14 residues. CDR3 DNA (partial): TGTGCCAGCAGCCCGCGACAGGGGGCTTGGGGC. It yields the protein CASSPRQGAWG. Given in full, the CDR3 is CASSPRQGAWGYTF.